What follows describes a single TCR beta chain. The antigen remains undetermined. Germline CDR1 is SGHVS and CDR2 is FQNEAQ. This CDR3 has 13 residues. The V end was cut by 4 bases, the J end by 4 bases, with 10 bases between. It was with 60 Vbeta and 13 Jbeta primers that the PCR ran. The table came from immunoSEQ multiplex PCR; TCRdb's copy has only in-frame clones and leaves some out. The sample has 90,000 to 120,000 clones; 81% are singletons. These data come from a study of cytomegalovirus exposure and HLA in healthy donors. Overall study findings and caveats: Among the sequence variants, a highly shared cluster was likely an artifact of sequencing. Later on, an analysis showed TCR association rates differing by HLA locus, with DRB1 the most and HLA-C the fewest. TCR beta chains associated with HLA were, in a later analysis, more clonally expanded than equally common others. Some public TCRs appeared in many individuals, while most sequences were rare.

The sequencing input was PBMCs. The sequence came from a young man in good health and CMV-seronegative. The rearrangement uses TRBV7-8 and TRBJ1-2, with a weak D call TRBD1 (6 bases). CDR3 DNA sequence: TGTGCCAGCAGCTCCACAGGGATCTATGGCTACACCTTC. Its protein product is CASSSTGIYGYTF.